The T cell receptor (beta chain) under discussion was sequenced for a study of CD8 T cells in ankylosing spondylitis. General study results and limits: Apparently characteristic of ankylosing spondylitis blood was a TCR beta motif (roughly 8 highly homologous variants).

A single record per CDR3 protein comes from TCRdb applying MiXCR to the 5' RACE reads. The sample holds over 450,000 distinct CDR3 sequences; about 13% are singletons and the top ten take approximately 6.3%. In the case of this clonotype: What it binds is unknown.

CDR3 length equals 14 residues. Germline values: CDR1 MNHNS, CDR2 SASEGT. Trimming at V came to 4 bases and at J to 4 bases, leaving 5 bases not matched to a gene. The material sequenced was blood, either unsorted or a sorted T cell fraction (not recorded which). The rearrangement uses TRBV6-1 and TRBJ1-1; 8 bases fit TRBD1. This TCR was sampled from a male donor with ankylosing spondylitis. The CDR3 sequence: CASSVDRETTEAFF. CDR3 nucleotide sequence: TGTGCCAGCAGTGTGGACAGGGAGACCACTGAAGCTTTCTTT.